The 15 T cell receptor beta chains listed next were all sequenced from one sample in a study of PD-1 blockade in classical Hodgkin lymphoma. Each patient's relapse followed autologous stem cell transplantation, and brentuximab vedotin exposure varied. Profiling relied on immunoSEQ multiplex PCR, and the TCRdb table lists in-frame clones only, not all of them. The sample holds almost 100,000 clones, approximately 92% seen once. The input for sequencing was peripheral blood mononuclear cells (PBMCs), taken at baseline. Source of these receptors: a human donor with classical Hodgkin lymphoma.

The gene calls are TRBV6-4 and TRBJ2-7; 7 bases are shared with TRBD1. This CDR3 spans 10 amino acids. The junction had 2 bases not matched to a gene; V was cut back by 8 bases and J by 7 bases. Germline lookup yields CDR1 MRHNA and CDR2 SNTAGT. This CDR3 is CASSGGEQYF. Written as DNA, the CDR3 is TGTGCCAGCTCAGGGGGAGAGCAGTACTTC.

This chain joins TRBV28 and TRBJ1-3, with unresolved D. This CDR3 has 16 residues. The V gene lost 5 bases and the J gene lost 7 bases, with 21 bases spanning the gap. CDR1 is MDHEN and CDR2 is SYDVKM in the germline V gene. The CDR3 nucleotides read TGTGCCAGCAGTCCACCCCGCGGCGGGATTAAGAACACCATATATTTT. Translation: CASSPPRGGIKNTIYF.

This sequence joins TRBV25-1 and TRBJ2-6; D not resolved. The CDR3 runs to 13 residues. V lost 8 bases and J lost 1, with 6 bases in between. Germline V gives CDR1 MGHDK, CDR2 SYGVNS. The CDR3 DNA is TGTGCCAGCGCTACATCTGGGGCCAACGTCCTGACTTTC. Amino acid sequence: CASATSGANVLTF. The full variable domain, completed using reference TRBV25-1 and TRBJ2-6, is EADIYQTPRYLVIGTGKKITLECSQTMGHDKMYWYQQDPGMELHLIHYSYGVNSTEKGDLSSESTVSRIRTEHFPLTLESARPSHTSQYLCASATSGANVLTFGAGSRLTVL.

This chain uses TRBV5-1 with TRBJ1-1; no reliable D call. Trimming took 1 base from V and 0 from J, leaving 7 bases between them. The CDR3 is 14 amino acids. CDR1 and CDR2 (germline): SGHRS, YFSETQ. The CDR3 DNA is TGCGCCAGCAGCTTGTACACCTTGAACACTGAAGCTTTCTTT. This gives the protein CASSLYTLNTEAFF.

The V gene is TRBV18, the J gene TRBJ2-2; 9 bases agree with TRBD1. Germline V lookup: CDR1 KGHSH, CDR2 LQKENI. V shed 4 bases, J shed 4 bases, and the junction held 7 bases outside the gene matches. The CDR3 spans 16 residues. CDR3 coding DNA: TGTGCCAGCTCACTTAGACCGGGACAGGGCACCGGGGAGCTGTTTTTT. As protein: CASSLRPGQGTGELFF.

In DNA, the CDR3 is TGTGCCAGCAGCTCGGGGCGGCGGGGCTCGAGCTATGGCTACACCTTC. Amino acid sequence: CASSSGRRGSSYGYTF. The chain couples TRBV11-2 to TRBJ1-2; D is possibly TRBD1 (5 bases). The germline V and J ends were trimmed by 4 bases and 4 bases, with 19 bases remaining between them. This CDR3 has 16 amino acids. The germline gives CDR1 SGHAT, CDR2 FQNNGV.

The chain combines TRBV30 with TRBJ2-7; the D gene could be TRBD1 or TRBD2 (5 bases each). Germline V gene lookup returns CDR1 GTSNPN and CDR2 SVGIG (reference sequence). Deletions cut 5 bases from V and 5 bases from J, with 16 bases between. The CDR3 has 13 amino acids. CDR3 sequence: CAWQGAYLNEQYF. The CDR3 coding sequence is TGTGCCTGGCAGGGAGCTTACCTCAACGAGCAGTACTTC.

The chain uses TRBV14 and TRBJ2-1; TRBD2 agrees at 11 bases. Trimming at V came to 3 bases and at J to 6 bases, leaving 1 base not matched to a gene. The CDR3 has 14 residues. Germline assignment: CDR1 SGHDN and CDR2 FVKESK. The CDR3 coding sequence is TGTGCCAGCAGCCAGGGACTAGCGGCCAATGAGCAGTTCTTC. Translation: CASSQGLAANEQFF. The whole variable domain, filled in from reference TRBV14 and TRBJ2-1, reads EAGVTQFPSHSVIEKGQTVTLRCDPISGHDNLYWYRRVMGKEIKFLLHFVKESKQDESGMPNNRFLAERTGGTYSTLKVQPAELEDSGVYFCASSQGLAANEQFFGPGTRLTVL.

This chain links TRBV5-1 with TRBJ1-1; D is possibly TRBD1 (5 bases). The germline V gene has CDR1 SGHRS and CDR2 YFSETQ. CDR3 length equals 13 residues. The ends were cut back, 3 bases at V and 1 base at J, with 7 bases in the middle. Here the CDR3 reads CASSSGANTEAFF. CDR3 DNA: TGCGCCAGCAGCTCCGGGGCGAACACTGAAGCTTTCTTT.

The J gene is TRBJ2-2, the V gene TRBV19; D may match TRBD1 or TRBD2 (5 bases each). The V end was cut by 3 bases, the J end by 1 base, with 9 bases between. Per the germline V gene, CDR1 is LNHDA and CDR2 is SQIVND (reference sequence). The CDR3 has 15 residues. Here the CDR3 reads CASSIGGMNTGELFF. The CDR3 DNA sequence: TGTGCCAGTAGTATTGGGGGTATGAACACCGGGGAGCTGTTTTTT. The full variable domain, completed using reference TRBV19 and TRBJ2-2, is DGGITQSPKYLFRKEGQNVTLSCEQNLNHDAMYWYRQDPGQGLRLIYYSQIVNDFQKGDIAEGYSVSREKKESFPLTVTSAQKNPTAFYLCASSIGGMNTGELFFGEGSRLTVL.

The CDR3 is CASSRQMSSGNTIYF. CDR3 nucleotide sequence: TGTGCCAGCAGTCGGCAAATGAGCTCTGGAAACACCATATATTTT. V gene TRBV25-1 combines with J gene TRBJ1-3; D remains unclear. Germline CDR1 reads MGHDK; CDR2 reads SYGVNS. The germline V and J ends were trimmed by 5 bases and 0 bases, with 11 bases remaining between them. This CDR3 is 15 amino acids long. Filled out from reference TRBV25-1 and TRBJ1-3, the complete variable domain reads EADIYQTPRYLVIGTGKKITLECSQTMGHDKMYWYQQDPGMELHLIHYSYGVNSTEKGDLSSESTVSRIRTEHFPLTLESARPSHTSQYLCASSRQMSSGNTIYFGEGSWLTVV.

The J gene is TRBJ2-7, the V gene TRBV5-1; the D gene is possibly TRBD2 (5 bases). The CDR3 is 14 residues long. Deletions cut 4 bases from V and 2 bases from J, with 13 bases between. Germline V lookup: CDR1 SGHRS, CDR2 YFSETQ. CDR3 amino acids: CASSPSGSPYEQYF. CDR3 sequence (DNA): TGCGCCAGCAGCCCATCGGGGAGCCCCTACGAGCAGTACTTC.

The genes are TRBV5-1 and TRBJ1-1; TRBD1 might be the D (6 bases). The germline V gene has CDR1 SGHRS and CDR2 YFSETQ. Trimming shortened V by 0 bases and J by 1 base, and 16 bases separated the two germline ends. This CDR3 contains 17 residues. CDR3 coding DNA: TGCGCCAGCAGCTTGGCCAGGGGATTCGGGGGGAACACTGAAGCTTTCTTT. Its protein is CASSLARGFGGNTEAFF.

This rearrangement joins TRBV18 to TRBJ1-2; 9 bases are shared with TRBD1. In germline, CDR1 is KGHSH, CDR2 LQKENI. V lost 3 bases and J lost 7; bases outside the gene matches: 3. This CDR3 region has 13 residues. CDR3 sequence reads: CASSPGQGSGYTF. DNA of the CDR3: TGTGCCAGCTCACCGGGACAGGGATCTGGCTACACCTTC.

CDR3 DNA: TGTGCTAGTGGTTTTAGGTACGAGCAGTACTTC. Residues: CASGFRYEQYF. This rearrangement joins TRBV12-5 to TRBJ2-7; D not resolved. From germline, CDR1 is LGHNT and CDR2 FRNRAP. The CDR3 has 11 residues. The V and J ends lost 3 bases and 4 bases respectively, with 4 bases between them.